What follows are 9 T cell receptor beta chains derived from one specimen sequenced in a study of cytomegalovirus exposure and HLA in healthy donors. The study ran its PCR with 60 Vbeta and 13 Jbeta primers. Some clones are missing from TCRdb's copy, which holds only in-frame ones; the method was immunoSEQ multiplex PCR. The repertoire holds about 180,000 clones, with about 80% as singletons. Sample: PBMCs. Every receptor here comes from a woman aged 25 to 45 in good health and CMV-seronegative.

This clone was seen more than once but under ten times. The V call is TRBV2, the J call TRBJ2-7; 9 bases fit TRBD2. V shed 4 bases, J shed 6 bases, and the junction held 7 bases outside the gene matches. Germline lookup yields CDR1 SNHLY and CDR2 FYNNEI. The CDR3 consists of 14 residues. The CDR3 nucleotides read TGTGCCAGCAGTGCGGAGCGGGGGGCGGGCGAGCAGTACTTC. It translates to CASSAERGAGEQYF.

The CDR3 DNA reads as TGTGCCAGCAGCTTCGGACAGGGGGAAGAGACCCAGTACTTC. Its protein is CASSFGQGEETQYF. The chain recombines TRBV5-5 with TRBJ2-5; 10 bases are shared with TRBD1. The CDR3 is made up of 14 amino acids. The J segment lost 3 bases and the V segment lost 2 bases, leaving 1 base of the junction unmatched. In germline, CDR1 is SGHKS, CDR2 YYEKEE (reference sequence).

This chain joins TRBV29-1 and TRBJ1-1; maybe TRBD1 (6 bases). The CDR3 sequence is 13 residues long. V was pared by 0 bases and J by 5 bases, with 10 bases between. Per the germline V gene, CDR1 is SQVTM and CDR2 is ANQGSEA. CDR3 in DNA: TGCAGCGTTGAAGACAGGGGCCGGACTGAAGCTTTCTTT. It codes for CSVEDRGRTEAFF.

This clone was seen just once. The V call is TRBV19, the J call TRBJ1-1, with 8 positions matching TRBD1. CDR3 length equals 14 residues. CDR1 LNHDA and CDR2 SQIVND come from the germline V gene (reference sequence). Losses at the gene ends were 7 bases for V and 6 bases for J; bases not matched to a gene: 10. The CDR3 region is CASTIQGGESEAFF. The CDR3 nucleotides read TGTGCCAGTACCATACAGGGGGGAGAATCTGAAGCTTTCTTT.

This chain joins TRBV7-9 and TRBJ2-5; maybe TRBD2 (6 bases). Germline assignment: CDR1 SEHNR and CDR2 FQNEAQ (reference sequence). This CDR3 comprises 14 residues. Trimming shortened V by 3 bases and J by 5 bases, and 13 bases separated the two germline ends. CDR3 nucleotide sequence: TGTGCCAGCAGCTTTCGAGCGGGTCTCGAGACCCAGTACTTC. Translation gives CASSFRAGLETQYF.

The CDR3 nucleotides are TGTGCCAGCAGCTTGGGTGGGACAGGGTTCCCCGGGGAGCTGTTTTTT. Translation: CASSLGGTGFPGELFF. The V call is TRBV5-4, the J call TRBJ2-2, with 9 bases matching TRBD1. V was pared by 0 bases and J by 6 bases, with 6 bases of the junction left unmatched. The germline V gene has CDR1 SGHNT and CDR2 YYREEE (reference sequence). This CDR3 comprises 16 residues.

The chain uses TRBV6-6 and TRBJ1-5; a possible D gene is TRBD1 (5 bases). Germline V lookup: CDR1 MNHNY, CDR2 SVGAGI (reference sequence). This CDR3 has 12 residues. The V and J ends lost 4 bases and 5 bases respectively, with 6 bases between them. The CDR3 reads CASSLQDQPQHF. In DNA form, the CDR3 reads TGTGCCAGCAGTTTACAGGATCAGCCCCAGCATTTT.

The chain recombines TRBV5-1 with TRBJ2-5; 14 positions match TRBD2. Germline V gives CDR1 SGHRS, CDR2 YFSETQ. The V and J ends lost 4 bases and 4 bases, in that order; junction bases with no gene match: 6. CDR3 length equals 16 residues. DNA of the CDR3: TGCGCCAGCAGCACAGGGACTAGCGGGGGAGGAGAGACCCAGTACTTC. It yields the protein CASSTGTSGGGETQYF.

V and J are TRBV5-6 and TRBJ1-1, with TRBD1 matching over 9 bases. The CDR3 has 14 residues. Germline V gene lookup returns CDR1 SGHDT and CDR2 YYEEEE. The trim removed 5 bases at V and 1 base at J, leaving 3 bases unmatched. CDR3 protein: CASRGTGRNTEAFF. CDR3 nucleotide sequence: TGTGCCAGCAGAGGGACAGGGCGGAACACTGAAGCTTTCTTT.